A single sample gave rise to the 6 T cell receptor beta chains below, sequenced in a study of blood T cell repertoires in COVID-19 (dated by TCRdb to 2018 to 2021). Library method: the immunoSEQ multiplex PCR assay. Not all clones reach the TCRdb copy of this immuneACCESS table, which keeps in-frame sequences only. Checked studies attribute under half of the gap to unresolved V genes and leave the rest unexplained. In all, the sample holds 200,000 to 300,000 clones, and around 84% of those were seen once. The ten largest account for 1.5% of the sample. The sample consisted of peripheral blood. Source of these receptors: a woman in her thirties or forties who had recovered from COVID-19.

The chain couples TRBV10-3 to TRBJ2-3; a weak D match, TRBD2 (5 bases). The CDR3 loop spans 12 amino acids. V lost 10 bases and J 2 bases, leaving 10 bases between the germline ends. Germline V gene lookup returns CDR1 ENHRY and CDR2 SYGVKD. CDR3 DNA: TGTGCCACTGCCGGGGACACAGATACGCAGTATTTT. This translates into CATAGDTDTQYF.

This clone was observed once. The chain combines TRBV10-3 with TRBJ2-1; 9 nucleotides line up with TRBD1. The CDR3 is made up of 16 amino acids. The V gene's germline CDR1 is ENHRY and CDR2 SYGVKD. V gave up 6 bases and J gave up 7 bases; unmatched junction bases: 13. The CDR3 DNA reads TGTGCCATCAGAAGATCCGGGACAGGGCGCCCAAATGAGCAGTTCTTC. It yields the protein CAIRRSGTGRPNEQFF.

Worth noting for this clone: Other nucleotide sequences from this sample produce the same CDR3. The V call is TRBV9, the J call TRBJ1-5, with D hard to call. The V end was cut by 0 bases, the J end by 2 bases, with 9 bases between. From germline, CDR1 is SGDLS and CDR2 YYNGEE. The CDR3 spans 15 residues. CDR3 in amino acids: CASSVDPGGNQPQHF. The CDR3 DNA sequence: TGTGCCAGCAGCGTAGACCCGGGAGGCAATCAGCCCCAGCATTTT.

J is TRBJ2-4 and V is TRBV10-3, with D maybe TRBD2 (6 bases). The CDR3 is 14 residues long. The germline V gene encodes CDR1 ENHRY and CDR2 SYGVKD. The germline V and J ends were trimmed by 0 bases and 8 bases, with 11 bases remaining between them. The CDR3 coding sequence is TGTGCCATCAGTGAGTCGGACTATAGGGACATTCAGTACTTC. Its translation is CAISESDYRDIQYF.

CDR3 in amino acids: CASSPLKTGFSYEQYF. CDR3 coding DNA: TGTGCCAGCAGTCCCCTCAAGACAGGATTCTCCTACGAGCAGTACTTC. The chain links TRBV28 to TRBJ2-7, with D possibly being TRBD1 (6 bases). The V gene's germline CDR1 is MDHEN and CDR2 SYDVKM. The germline V and J ends were trimmed by 5 bases and 0 bases, with 17 bases remaining between them. The CDR3 spans 16 residues.

The rearrangement links TRBV30 to TRBJ1-6, with 8 bases lining up with TRBD1. The CDR3 has 14 residues. Per the germline V gene, CDR1 is GTSNPN and CDR2 is SVGIG (reference sequence). V lost 2 bases to trimming and J lost 10 bases; unmatched junction nucleotides: 7. The CDR3 reads CAWSKTGGRSPLHF. The CDR3 bases are TGTGCCTGGAGTAAAACAGGGGGACGATCACCCCTCCACTTT.